The clone carrying this T cell receptor beta chain has at least ten counts. Its cognate antigen is unknown. The sample originates from a study of molecular identifiers for immune sequencing clone quantification. As for the study in general: Across replicate runs, RNA obtained from approximately 20,000 or 100,000 naive CD8 cells was divided into five, with four undergoing sequencing.

Library preparation followed earlier protocols using designated TCR primers. One entry per CDR3 protein results from TCRdb running MiXCR on the PCR reads. Of about 63,000 distinct CDR3 sequences listed, around 20% are singletons. Whole-study results and caveats: In naive cells, under 1% of molecules belonged to clones above 20 RNA copies, against over 97% in effector cells. Jurkat TCR RNA from one cell was spiked into about 1 million naive cells, and it was reportedly detectable there.

Germline V gene lookup returns CDR1 GTSNPN and CDR2 SVGIG (reference sequence). This CDR3 spans 12 amino acids. The ends were cut back, 0 bases at V and 5 bases at J, with 6 bases in the middle. This receptor was identified in a human donor in good health. Some libraries in this study had Jurkat cell RNA spiked in. The chain joins TRBV30 to TRBJ2-3; D unclear. Sequencing used naive CD8+ T cells from blood, with Jurkat cell RNA spiked in. The subset denotes: FACS-sorted CD8+CD4-CCR7+CD45RA+ naive T cells. The CDR3 bases are TGTGCCTGGAGTGTTCCGGGAGATACGCAGTATTTT. This codes for CAWSVPGDTQYF.